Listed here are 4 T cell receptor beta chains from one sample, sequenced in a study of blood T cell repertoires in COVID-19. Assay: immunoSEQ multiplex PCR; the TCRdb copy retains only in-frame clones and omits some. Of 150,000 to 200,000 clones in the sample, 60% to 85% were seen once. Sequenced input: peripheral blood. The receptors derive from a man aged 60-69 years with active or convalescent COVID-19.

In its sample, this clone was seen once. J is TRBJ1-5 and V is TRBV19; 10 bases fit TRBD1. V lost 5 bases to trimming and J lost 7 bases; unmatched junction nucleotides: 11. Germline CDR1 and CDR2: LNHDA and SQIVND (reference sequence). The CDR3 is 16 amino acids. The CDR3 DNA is TGTGCCAGTAGTGCAACGGACAGGGGGTCGGGACAGCCCCAGCATTTT. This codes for CASSATDRGSGQPQHF.

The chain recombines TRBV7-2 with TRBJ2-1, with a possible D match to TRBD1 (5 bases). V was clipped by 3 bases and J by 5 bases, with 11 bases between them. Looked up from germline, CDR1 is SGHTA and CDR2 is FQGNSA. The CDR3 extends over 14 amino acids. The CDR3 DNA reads TGTGCCAGCAGCTTTGGCACAGGAGACAATGAGCAGTTCTTC. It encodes CASSFGTGDNEQFF.

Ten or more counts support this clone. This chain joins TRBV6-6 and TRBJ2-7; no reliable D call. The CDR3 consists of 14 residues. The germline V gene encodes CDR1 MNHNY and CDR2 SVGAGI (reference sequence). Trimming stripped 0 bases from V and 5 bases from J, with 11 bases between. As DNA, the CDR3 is TGTGCCAGCAGTTACTCCCACAGTCCGAACGAGCAGTACTTC. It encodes CASSYSHSPNEQYF.

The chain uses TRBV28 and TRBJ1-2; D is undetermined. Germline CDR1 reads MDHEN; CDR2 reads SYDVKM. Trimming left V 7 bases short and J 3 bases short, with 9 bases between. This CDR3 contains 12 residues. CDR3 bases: TGTGCCAGCAACCACGGTGACTATGGCTACACCTTC. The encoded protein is CASNHGDYGYTF.